This T cell receptor (beta chain) stems from a study of shared clonotypes between healthy human individuals. The CDR3 covers 16 residues. In germline, CDR1 is SGHVS, CDR2 FQNEAQ. V dropped 5 bases and J dropped 9; count of bases not matched to a gene: 16. Clones were read by immunoSEQ multiplex PCR, and TCRdb kept only the in-frame ones, dropping some. Of millions of clones listed, approximately 90% were seen once; the top ten hold about 0.13%. The specimen sequenced was naive CD4+ T cells sorted from blood. Subset defined: CD45RA+ positively selected. The chain combines TRBV7-8 with TRBJ2-4, with 7 nucleotides matching TRBD2. This sequence originates from a man aged 18 to 29 in good health. The CDR3 is CASSLSDGGSPGIQYF. The CDR3 DNA is TGTGCCAGCAGCCTATCGGACGGCGGGAGCCCGGGCATTCAGTACTTC.